Sequencing of this T cell receptor (beta chain) was carried out in a study of control samples from healthy donors and cancer patients. Sequenced by immunoSEQ multiplex PCR; TCRdb stores in-frame clones only, minus some. This table has approximately 35,000 clones, approximately 93% appearing once. CDR3 length: 16 amino acids. The V gene's germline CDR1 is SGHRS and CDR2 YFSETQ. V gave up 0 bases and J gave up 6 bases; unmatched junction bases: 12. This chain links TRBV5-1 with TRBJ2-7, with 7 bases matching TRBD2. Sequenced: PBMCs. The receptor comes from a man aged 35-49 years with colorectal cancer. The CDR3 nucleotides are TGCGCCAGCAGCTTGGAGGGAGGGGCCAGGGTAGGCGAGCAGTACTTC. Protein sequence: CASSLEGGARVGEQYF.